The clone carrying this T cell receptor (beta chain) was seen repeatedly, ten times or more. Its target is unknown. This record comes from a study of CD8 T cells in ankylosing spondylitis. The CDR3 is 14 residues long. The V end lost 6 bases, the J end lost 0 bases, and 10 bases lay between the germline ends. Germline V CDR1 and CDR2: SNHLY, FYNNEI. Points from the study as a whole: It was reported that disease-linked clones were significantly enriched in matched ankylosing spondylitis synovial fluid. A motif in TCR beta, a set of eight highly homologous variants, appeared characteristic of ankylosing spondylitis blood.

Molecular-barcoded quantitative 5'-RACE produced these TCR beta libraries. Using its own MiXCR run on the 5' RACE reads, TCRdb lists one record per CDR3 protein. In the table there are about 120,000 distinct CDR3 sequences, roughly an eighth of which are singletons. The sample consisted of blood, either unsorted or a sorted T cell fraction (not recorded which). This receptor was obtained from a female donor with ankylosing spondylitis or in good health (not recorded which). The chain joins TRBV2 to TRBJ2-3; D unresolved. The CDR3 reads CASSLRTSTDTQYF. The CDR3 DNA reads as TGTGCCAGCAGCCTCCGAACAAGCACAGATACGCAGTATTTT.